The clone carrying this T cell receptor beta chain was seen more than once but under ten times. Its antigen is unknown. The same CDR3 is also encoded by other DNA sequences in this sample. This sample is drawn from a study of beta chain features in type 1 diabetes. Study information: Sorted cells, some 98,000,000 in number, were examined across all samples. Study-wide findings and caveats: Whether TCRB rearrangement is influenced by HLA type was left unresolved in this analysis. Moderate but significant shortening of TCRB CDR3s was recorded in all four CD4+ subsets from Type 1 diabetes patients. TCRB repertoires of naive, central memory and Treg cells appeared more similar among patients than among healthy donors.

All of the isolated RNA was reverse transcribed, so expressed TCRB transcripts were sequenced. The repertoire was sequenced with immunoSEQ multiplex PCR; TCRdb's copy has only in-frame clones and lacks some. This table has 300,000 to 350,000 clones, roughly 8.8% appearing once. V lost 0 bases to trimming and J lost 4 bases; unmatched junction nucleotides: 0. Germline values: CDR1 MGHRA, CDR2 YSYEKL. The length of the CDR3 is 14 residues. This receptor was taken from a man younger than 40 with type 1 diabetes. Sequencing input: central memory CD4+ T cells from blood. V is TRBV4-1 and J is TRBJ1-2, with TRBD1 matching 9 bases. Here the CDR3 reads CASSQEGQGYGYTF. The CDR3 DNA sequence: TGCGCCAGCAGCCAAGAGGGACAGGGCTATGGCTACACCTTC.